These 3 T cell receptor beta chains were sequenced from one sample in a study of OX40 agonist ivuxolimab in advanced cancers. Measured with immunoSEQ multiplex PCR; TCRdb has only the in-frame clones, and not every one. The sample contains 75,000 to 100,000 clones, roughly nine tenths of which appear only once. This material consisted of CD4+ or CD8+ T cells sorted from blood, taken in a trial of the OX40 agonist ivuxolimab. The receptors here all came from an adult with an advanced solid tumor such as melanoma, head and neck, liver or kidney cancer.

The J gene is TRBJ1-1, the V gene TRBV7-2; D is perhaps TRBD1 (6 bases). CDR3 length: 14 residues. Germline V lookup: CDR1 SGHTA, CDR2 FQGNSA. The germline V and J ends were trimmed by 2 bases and 6 bases, with 13 bases remaining between them. CDR3 region: CASSLLGGSAEAFF. The CDR3 coding sequence is TGTGCCAGCAGCTTATTAGGGGGGTCGGCTGAAGCTTTCTTT.

The V gene is TRBV28, the J gene TRBJ1-5; no clear D gene. The CDR3 runs 13 residues. Germline CDR1 and CDR2: MDHEN and SYDVKM. V lost 7 bases and J 0 bases, leaving 7 bases between the germline ends. The CDR3 DNA reads TGTGCCAGCAAGGTTCTTAGCAATCAGCCCCAGCATTTT. Translation gives CASKVLSNQPQHF.

This rearrangement joins TRBV4-2 to TRBJ2-2; 7 nucleotides line up with TRBD1. V shed 4 bases and J 4 bases; nucleotides not matched to a gene: 3. This CDR3 region has 14 residues. Looked up from germline, CDR1 is LGHNA and CDR2 is YNFKEQ. The CDR3 is CASSRWDSTGELFF. The CDR3 nucleotides read TGTGCCAGCAGCCGATGGGACAGCACCGGGGAGCTGTTTTTT.